This record covers a single T cell receptor beta chain. Separation from the approximately 690-subject first cohort characterized the roughly 120-subject validation cohort, to which the donors belonged. This record belongs to a study of cytomegalovirus exposure and HLA in healthy donors. Assay: immunoSEQ multiplex PCR; the TCRdb copy retains only in-frame clones and omits some. The data contain fewer than 150,000 clones, 88% of them singletons. V was clipped by 6 bases and J by 4 bases, with 9 bases between them. This CDR3 spans 12 amino acids. Germline CDR1 KGHSH, CDR2 LQKENI. The chain carries TRBV18 and TRBJ1-2, with D perhaps TRBD1 (6 bases). The clonotype originates from a man between 18 and 29 years old in good health and CMV-seronegative. Sequenced input: PBMCs. CDR3 sequence: CASSGGLYGYTF. DNA for the CDR3: TGTGCCAGCTCGGGGGGGCTCTATGGCTACACCTTC.